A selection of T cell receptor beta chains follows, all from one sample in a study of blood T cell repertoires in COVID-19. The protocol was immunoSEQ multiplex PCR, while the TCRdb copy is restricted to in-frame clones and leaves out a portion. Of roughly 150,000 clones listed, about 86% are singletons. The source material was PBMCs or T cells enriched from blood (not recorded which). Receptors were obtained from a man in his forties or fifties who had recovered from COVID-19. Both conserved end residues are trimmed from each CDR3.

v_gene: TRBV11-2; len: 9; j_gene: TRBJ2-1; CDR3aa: ASSPQGRQF
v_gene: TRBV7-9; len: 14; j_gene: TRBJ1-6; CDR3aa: ASSSGRASYNSPLH
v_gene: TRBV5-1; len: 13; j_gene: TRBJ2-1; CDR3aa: ASSLGPQGGNEQF
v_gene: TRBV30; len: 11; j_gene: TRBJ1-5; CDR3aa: AWSEQGYQPQH
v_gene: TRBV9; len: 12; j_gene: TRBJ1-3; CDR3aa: ASSATGTGNTIY
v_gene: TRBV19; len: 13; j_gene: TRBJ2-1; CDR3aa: ASKTTSGGAGEQF
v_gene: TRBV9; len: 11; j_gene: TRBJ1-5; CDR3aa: ASSEDSAQPQH
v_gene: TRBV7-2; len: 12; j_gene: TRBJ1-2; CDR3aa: ASSTQDRFYGYT
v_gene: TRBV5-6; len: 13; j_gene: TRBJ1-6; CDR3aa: ASSRRDRVNSPLH
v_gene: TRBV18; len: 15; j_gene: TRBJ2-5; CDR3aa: ASSGDGTSGVVETQY
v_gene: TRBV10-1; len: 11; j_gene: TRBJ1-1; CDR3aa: ASPEGRLREAF
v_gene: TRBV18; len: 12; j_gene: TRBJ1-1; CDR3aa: ASSPLAGFTEAF
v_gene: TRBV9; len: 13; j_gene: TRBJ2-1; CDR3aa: ASSVETVSYNEQF
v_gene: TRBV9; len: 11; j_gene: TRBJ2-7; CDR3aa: ASSRENAYEQY
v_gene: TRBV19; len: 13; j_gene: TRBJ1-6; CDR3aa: ASSVSGTGYSPLH
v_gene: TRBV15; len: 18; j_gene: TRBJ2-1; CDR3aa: ATSRDPTSGGQAPNDEQF
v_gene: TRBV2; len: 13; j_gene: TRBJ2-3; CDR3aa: ASRSTGTTPDTQY
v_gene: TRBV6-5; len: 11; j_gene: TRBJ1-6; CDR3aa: ASSYGGDSPLH
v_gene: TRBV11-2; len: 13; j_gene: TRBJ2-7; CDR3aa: ASSLGDRGRYEQY
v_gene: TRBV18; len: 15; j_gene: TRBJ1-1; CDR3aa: ASSPLRQETGNTEAF
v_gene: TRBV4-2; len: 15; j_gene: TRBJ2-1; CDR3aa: ASSQEVWRNQGNEQF
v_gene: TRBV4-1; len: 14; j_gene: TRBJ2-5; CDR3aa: ASSQGPRGGQETQY
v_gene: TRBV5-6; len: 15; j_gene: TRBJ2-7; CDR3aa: ASSLQLQGAKSYEQY
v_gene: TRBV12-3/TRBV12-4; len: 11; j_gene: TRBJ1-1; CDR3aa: ASRGAVNTEAF
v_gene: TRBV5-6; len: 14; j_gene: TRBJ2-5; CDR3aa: ASSYGGRGGQETQY
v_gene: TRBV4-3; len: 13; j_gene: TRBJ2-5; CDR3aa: ASSRSGGQGETQY
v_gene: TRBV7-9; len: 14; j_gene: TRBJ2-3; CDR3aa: ASSLTSGPPTDTQY
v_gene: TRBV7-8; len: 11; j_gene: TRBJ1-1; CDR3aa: ASSRSGNTEAF
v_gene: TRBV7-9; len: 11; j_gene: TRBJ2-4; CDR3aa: ASSSAGADIQY
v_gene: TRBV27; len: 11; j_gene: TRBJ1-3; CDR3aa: ASSTSDGNTIY